The next 17 T cell receptor beta chains were all read from a single sample in a study of blood T cells in healthy people across ages. Sample-barcoded 5' priming and a J-beta primer mix drove a second PCR of about 6 to 12 cycles. One entry per CDR3 protein, called by TCRdb with MiXCR from the 5' RACE reads. The sample includes about 680,000 distinct CDR3 sequences, more than 40% of them seen just once. Sequences were obtained from blood. The receptors stem from an older woman in good health.

The chain joins TRBV20-1 to TRBJ2-3; D unclear. Germline V gene data show CDR1 as DFQATT and CDR2 as SNEGSKA (reference sequence). This CDR3 region has 13 residues. Trimming took off 1 base at V and 4 bases at J, with 9 bases between the two ends. CDR3 residues: CSARVVAADTQYF. The CDR3 nucleotides are TGCAGTGCTAGAGTCGTCGCGGCAGATACGCAGTATTTT.

This clonotype occurred many times. The chain carries TRBV21-1 and TRBJ2-3; the table's TRBD2 call for D was not verified on the DNA. TRBV21-1 is a pseudogene. The CDR3 covers 16 residues. The CDR3 nucleotides are TGTGCCAACGGCTGGACTAGCGGGAGAGAGTCAGATACGCAGTATTTT. Encoded protein: CANGWTSGRESDTQYF.

The V and J genes are TRBV28 and TRBJ2-1; a possible D gene is TRBD2 (6 bases). In germline, CDR1 is MDHEN, CDR2 SYDVKM. The CDR3 runs 13 residues. Deletions cut 5 bases from V and 13 bases from J, with 18 bases between. The CDR3 protein is CASSVRDRETQFF. The CDR3 bases are TGTGCCAGCAGTGTCAGGGACCGGGAGACCCAGTTCTTC. Using reference TRBV28 and TRBJ2-1 for the parts outside the CDR3, the full variable domain is DVKVTQSSRYLVKRTGEKVFLECVQDMDHENMFWYRQDPGLGLRLIYFSYDVKMKEKGDIPEGYSVSREKKERFSLILESASTNQTSMYLCASSVRDRETQFFGPGTRLTVL.

Note on this clonotype: This could be a read error, since a much larger clone is one nucleotide away. The chain recombines TRBV3-1 with TRBJ2-1; TRBD2 agrees at 7 bases. V lost 0 bases and J lost 9; bases outside the gene matches: 5. This CDR3 is built from 14 residues. The germline V gene encodes CDR1 LGHDT and CDR2 YNNKEL (reference sequence). CDR3 sequence reads: CASSQDSGGTEQFF. CDR3 coding DNA: TGTGCCAGCAGCCAAGATTCGGGGGGAACTGAGCAGTTCTTC.

The chain couples TRBV5-1 to TRBJ2-6, with 9 bases aligning to TRBD1. V shed 4 bases, J shed 3 bases, and the junction held 8 bases outside the gene matches. CDR1 and CDR2 from the germline V gene are SGHRS and YFSETQ. The CDR3 runs to 17 residues. CDR3 DNA: TGCGCCAGCAGCGAGGCCGGGACAGGGATTGGGGCCAACGTCCTGACTTTC. Translating gives CASSEAGTGIGANVLTF.

Regarding this clonotype: A read error may produce the germline difference seen at one junction end. The chain is built from TRBV29-1 and TRBJ2-4; D tentatively reads TRBD1 or TRBD2 (5 bases each). Germline CDR1 and CDR2: SQVTM and ANQGSEA. The CDR3 has 18 amino acids. The CDR3 coding sequence is TGCAGCGTTGAAGGGCTTCCCAGGCTCCAGGGAGACAAAAACGTTCAGTACTTC. It yields the protein CSVEGLPRLQGDKNVQYF.

The rearrangement links TRBV15 to TRBJ2-7; D perhaps matches TRBD1 (6 bases). Germline CDR1 is LNHNV and CDR2 is YYDKDF (reference sequence). This CDR3 spans 13 amino acids. V lost 5 bases and J 0 bases, leaving 8 bases between the germline ends. CDR3 coding DNA: TGTGCCACCAGCGCAGGGGACTCCTACGAGCAGTACTTC. Amino acid sequence: CATSAGDSYEQYF.

About this clonotype itself: Germline is not matched at one junction end, which may reflect a read error. The V gene is TRBV7-2, the J gene TRBJ2-3; 7 bases are shared with TRBD2. This CDR3 is built from 15 residues. Per germline, CDR1 SGHTA and CDR2 FQGNSA. The CDR3 coding sequence is TGTGCCAACAGCCAGACTAGCAGAAGCACAGATACGCAGTATTTT. It translates to CANSQTSRSTDTQYF.

As to this clonotype: One junction end does not reproduce the germline sequence, and a read error may be involved. The chain links TRBV4-3 to TRBJ2-5, with 9 bases that match TRBD2. The J call is doubtful: the DNA matches TRBJ2-7 better. Germline values: CDR1 LGHNA, CDR2 YSLEER. This CDR3 is built from 16 residues. The CDR3 here is CANSQVPGSGSYEQYF. In DNA, the CDR3 is TGCGCCAACAGCCAAGTCCCAGGTAGCGGGAGTTACGAGCAGTACTTC.

The genes are TRBV14 and TRBJ2-3; a possible D gene is TRBD2 (5 bases). CDR1 is SGHDN, CDR2 FVKESK, per germline. Trimming took 1 base from V and 4 from J, leaving 12 bases between them. The CDR3 is 15 residues long. The chain's CDR3 is CASSQGGKGSDTQYF. The CDR3 DNA is TGTGCCAGCAGCCAAGGAGGGAAGGGATCAGATACGCAGTATTTT.

The chain carries TRBV28 and TRBJ2-7; TRBD1 matches at 8 bases. Germline-derived CDR1 and CDR2 are MDHEN and SYDVKM. With 6 bases clipped from V and 3 bases from J, the junction kept 7 bases outside the gene matches. The length of the CDR3 is 14 residues. The CDR3 DNA follows: TGTGCCAGCAGACGTGGGGGACAGGTCTACGAGCAGTACTTC. As protein: CASRRGGQVYEQYF.

The table lists this clonotype with a few counts. The rearrangement links TRBV12-3 or TRBV12-4 to TRBJ2-1, with 8 bases that match TRBD1. The CDR3 is 16 residues long. Trimming cost V 4 bases and J 5 bases; bases outside gene matches: 10. CDR3 nucleotides: TGTGCCAGCAGTTGGCGGACAGGGAGGACTAACAATGAGCAGTTCTTC. It codes for CASSWRTGRTNNEQFF.

J is TRBJ1-2 and V is TRBV20-1; 7 bases line up with TRBD1. Trimming removed 0 bases from V and 2 bases from J; junction bases left unmatched: 6. The CDR3 totals 15 residues. Germline loops: CDR1 DFQATT, CDR2 SNEGSKA (reference sequence). This CDR3 reads CSARDLPTGNYGYTF. CDR3 in DNA: TGCAGTGCTAGAGATCTTCCGACAGGGAACTATGGCTACACCTTC.

CDR3 residues: CASSERDRVTEQYF. The CDR3 DNA reads TGTGCCAGCAGCGAAAGGGACAGGGTCACCGAGCAGTACTTC. This sequence joins TRBV27 and TRBJ2-5; 9 bases agree with TRBD1. The DNA matches TRBJ2-7 better at its end, which makes the J call doubtful. CDR1 is MNHEY, CDR2 SMNVEV, per germline (reference sequence). CDR3 size: 14 residues.

The chain couples TRBV7-9 to TRBJ2-1; no definite D call. Germline-derived CDR1 and CDR2 are SEHNR and FQNEAQ (reference sequence). Trimming removed 5 bases at V and 2 bases at J, with 13 bases between. The CDR3 totals 15 residues. CDR3 amino acids: CASSPKVGTYNEQFF. The CDR3 DNA follows: TGTGCCAGCAGCCCCAAGGTGGGCACCTACAATGAGCAGTTCTTC.

The CDR3 coding sequence is TGTGCCAGCTCACCACTTCCCCCTAGCGGGAGCTACGAGCAGTACTTC. Encoded protein: CASSPLPPSGSYEQYF. This chain links TRBV18 with TRBJ2-7; 10 bases are shared with TRBD2. Germline values: CDR1 KGHSH, CDR2 LQKENI. The length of the CDR3 is 16 residues. V trimming: 1 base; J trimming: 3 bases; junction bases outside the gene matches: 6.

This clonotype was recorded a few times. V and J are TRBV28 and TRBJ2-1; 7 bases align to TRBD2. This CDR3 is 13 amino acids long. Trimming removed 6 bases from V and 5 bases from J; junction bases left unmatched: 4. CDR1 is MDHEN and CDR2 is SYDVKM in the germline V gene. CDR3 sequence: CASSGTNDNEQFF. CDR3 coding DNA: TGTGCCAGCAGCGGGACTAATGACAATGAGCAGTTCTTC.